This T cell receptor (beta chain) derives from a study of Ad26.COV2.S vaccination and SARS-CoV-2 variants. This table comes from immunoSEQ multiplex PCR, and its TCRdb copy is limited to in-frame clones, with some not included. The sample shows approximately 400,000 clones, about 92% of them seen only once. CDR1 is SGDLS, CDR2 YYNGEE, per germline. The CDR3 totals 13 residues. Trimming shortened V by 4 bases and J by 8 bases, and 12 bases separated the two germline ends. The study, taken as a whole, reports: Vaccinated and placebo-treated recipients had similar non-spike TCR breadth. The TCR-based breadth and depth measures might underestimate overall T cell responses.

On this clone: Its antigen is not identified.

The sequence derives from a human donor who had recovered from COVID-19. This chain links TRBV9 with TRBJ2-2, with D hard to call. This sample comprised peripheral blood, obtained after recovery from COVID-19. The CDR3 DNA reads TGTGCCAGCAGCTCGGCCATCCTGGGGGAGCTGTTTTTT. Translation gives CASSSAILGELFF.